This T cell receptor (beta chain) came from a study of control samples from healthy donors and cancer patients. Assay used: immunoSEQ multiplex PCR; TCRdb lists only in-frame clones, some missing. This sample has 150,000 to 200,000 clones, with about 86% found just once. The clonotype was recovered from a woman in her 30s in good health. Sequences were obtained from blood.

CDR3 coding DNA: TGTGCCAGTAGTGGGAGACAGGTGACTGGGGCCAACGTCCTGACTTTC. Translating gives CASSGRQVTGANVLTF. V is TRBV19 and J is TRBJ2-6; the D gene is possibly TRBD1 (6 bases). The germline V and J ends were trimmed by 5 bases and 2 bases, with 13 bases remaining between them. The CDR3 is made up of 16 amino acids. The germline V gene encodes CDR1 LNHDA and CDR2 SQIVND (reference sequence).